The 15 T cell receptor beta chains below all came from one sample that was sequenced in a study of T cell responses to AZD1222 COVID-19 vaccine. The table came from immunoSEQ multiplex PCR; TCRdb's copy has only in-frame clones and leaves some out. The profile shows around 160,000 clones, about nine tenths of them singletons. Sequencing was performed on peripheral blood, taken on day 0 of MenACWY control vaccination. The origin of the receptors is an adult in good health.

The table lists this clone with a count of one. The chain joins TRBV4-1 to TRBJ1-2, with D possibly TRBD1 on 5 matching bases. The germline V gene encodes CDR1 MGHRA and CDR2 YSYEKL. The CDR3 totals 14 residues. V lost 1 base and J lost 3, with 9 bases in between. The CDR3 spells CASSQAGMDYGYTF. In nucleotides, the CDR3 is TGCGCCAGCAGCCAAGCAGGGATGGACTATGGCTACACCTTC.

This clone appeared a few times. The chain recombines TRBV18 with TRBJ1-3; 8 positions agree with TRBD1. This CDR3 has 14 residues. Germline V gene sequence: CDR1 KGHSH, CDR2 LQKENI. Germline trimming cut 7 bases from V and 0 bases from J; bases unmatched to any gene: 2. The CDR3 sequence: CASWGQDSGNTIYF. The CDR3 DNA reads TGTGCCAGCTGGGGACAGGACTCTGGAAACACCATATATTTT.

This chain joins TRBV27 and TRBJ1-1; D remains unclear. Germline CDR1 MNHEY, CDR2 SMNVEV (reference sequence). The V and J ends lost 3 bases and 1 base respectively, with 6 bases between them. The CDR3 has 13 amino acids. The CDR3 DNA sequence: TGTGCCAGCAGTTTCCGGGAGAACACTGAAGCTTTCTTT. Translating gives CASSFRENTEAFF.

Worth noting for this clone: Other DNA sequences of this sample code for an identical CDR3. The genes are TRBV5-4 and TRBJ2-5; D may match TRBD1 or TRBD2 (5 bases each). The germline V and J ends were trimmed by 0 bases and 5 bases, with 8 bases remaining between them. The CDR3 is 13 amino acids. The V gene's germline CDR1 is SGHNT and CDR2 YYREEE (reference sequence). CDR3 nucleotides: TGTGCCAGCAGCTTGGGCAGGGAGGAGACCCAGTACTTC. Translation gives CASSLGREETQYF.

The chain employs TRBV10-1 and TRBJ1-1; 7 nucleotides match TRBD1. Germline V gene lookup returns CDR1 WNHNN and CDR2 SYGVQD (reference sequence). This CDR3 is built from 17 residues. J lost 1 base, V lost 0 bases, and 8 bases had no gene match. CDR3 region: CASSESSWTGENTEAFF. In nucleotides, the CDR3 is TGCGCCAGCAGTGAGTCTTCATGGACAGGCGAGAACACTGAAGCTTTCTTT.

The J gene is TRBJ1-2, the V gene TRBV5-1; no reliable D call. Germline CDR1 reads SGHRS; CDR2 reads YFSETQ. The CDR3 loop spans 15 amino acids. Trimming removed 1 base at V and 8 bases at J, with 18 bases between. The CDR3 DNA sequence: TGCGCCAGCAGCTTGAGTCGCAGCAACCTTGGGGGCTACACCTTC. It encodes CASSLSRSNLGGYTF.

CDR3 protein: CASSQDNTGGKETQYF. CDR3 nucleotide sequence: TGCGCCAGCAGCCAAGATAATACGGGGGGGAAAGAGACCCAGTACTTC. The V and J genes are TRBV4-1 and TRBJ2-5; 8 bases line up with TRBD2. Germline loops: CDR1 MGHRA, CDR2 YSYEKL. V lost 0 bases, J lost 3 bases, and 6 bases stayed unmatched. This CDR3 has 16 residues.

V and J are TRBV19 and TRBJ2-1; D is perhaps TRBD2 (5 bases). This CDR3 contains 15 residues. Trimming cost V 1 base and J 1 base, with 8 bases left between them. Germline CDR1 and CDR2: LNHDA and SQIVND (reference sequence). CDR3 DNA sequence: TGTGCCAGTAGTATAGTGGAGGAGTCCTACAATGAGCAGTTCTTC. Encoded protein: CASSIVEESYNEQFF.

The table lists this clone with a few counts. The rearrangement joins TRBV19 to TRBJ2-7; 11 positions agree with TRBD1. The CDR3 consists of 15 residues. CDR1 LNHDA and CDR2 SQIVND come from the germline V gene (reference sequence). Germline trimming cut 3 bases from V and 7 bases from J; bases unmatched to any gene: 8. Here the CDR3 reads CASSMKGQGVKEQYF. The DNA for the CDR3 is TGTGCCAGTAGTATGAAGGGACAGGGGGTCAAGGAGCAGTACTTC. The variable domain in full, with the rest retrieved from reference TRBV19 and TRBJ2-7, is DGGITQSPKYLFRKEGQNVTLSCEQNLNHDAMYWYRQDPGQGLRLIYYSQIVNDFQKGDIAEGYSVSREKKESFPLTVTSAQKNPTAFYLCASSMKGQGVKEQYFGPGTRLTVT.

The CDR3 DNA sequence: TGTGCCATCAAGTTAGCGGGAGGGCCCTACGAGCAGTACTTC. Translated: CAIKLAGGPYEQYF. The genes are TRBV10-3 and TRBJ2-7; 11 positions match TRBD2. The CDR3 sequence is 14 residues long. After removal of 7 bases from V and 2 bases from J, the junction contained 4 bases not matched to a gene. CDR1 is ENHRY, CDR2 SYGVKD, per germline.

Here the CDR3 DNA reads TGTGCCAGCAGCCCGGGGATATCGTATGGCTACACCTTC. It translates to CASSPGISYGYTF. The chain links TRBV14 to TRBJ1-2; D not resolved. The CDR3 totals 13 residues. Germline-derived CDR1 and CDR2 are SGHDN and FVKESK. Trimming left V 4 bases short and J 5 bases short, with 11 bases between.

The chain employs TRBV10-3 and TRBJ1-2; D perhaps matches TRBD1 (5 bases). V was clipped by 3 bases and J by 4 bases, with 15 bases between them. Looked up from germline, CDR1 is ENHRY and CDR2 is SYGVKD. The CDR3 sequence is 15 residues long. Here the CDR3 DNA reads TGTGCCATCAGTGATCGAATGGGGGAAAGCTATGGCTACACCTTC. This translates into CAISDRMGESYGYTF.

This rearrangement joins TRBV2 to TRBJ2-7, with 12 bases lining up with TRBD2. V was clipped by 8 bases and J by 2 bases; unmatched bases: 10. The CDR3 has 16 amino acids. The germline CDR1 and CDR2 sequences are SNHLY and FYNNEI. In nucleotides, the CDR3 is TGTGCCAGCGGAGTACGACTAGCGGGAGTAACCTACGAGCAGTACTTC. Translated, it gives CASGVRLAGVTYEQYF. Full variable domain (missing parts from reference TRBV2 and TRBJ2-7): EPEVTQTPSHQVTQMGQEVILRCVPISNHLYFYWYRQILGQKVEFLVSFYNNEISEKSEIFDDQFSVERPDGSNFTLKIRSTKLEDSAMYFCASGVRLAGVTYEQYFGPGTRLTVT.

The CDR3 protein is CASSPIGRGGSSGNTIYF. DNA for the CDR3: TGCGCCAGCAGCCCCATTGGTAGGGGTGGAAGCTCTGGAAACACCATATATTTT. The chain has TRBV4-1 and TRBJ1-3, with D perhaps matching TRBD1 (5 bases). This CDR3 region has 18 residues. Deletions cut 4 bases from V and 0 bases from J, with 19 bases between. Germline CDR1 MGHRA, CDR2 YSYEKL.

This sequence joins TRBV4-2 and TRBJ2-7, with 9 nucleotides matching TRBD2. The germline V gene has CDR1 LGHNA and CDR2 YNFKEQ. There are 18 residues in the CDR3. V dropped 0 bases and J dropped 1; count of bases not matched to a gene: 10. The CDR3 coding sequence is TGTGCCAGCAGCCAAGACATAGCGGGAGTCGTAGTTTCCTACGAGCAGTACTTC. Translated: CASSQDIAGVVVSYEQYF.